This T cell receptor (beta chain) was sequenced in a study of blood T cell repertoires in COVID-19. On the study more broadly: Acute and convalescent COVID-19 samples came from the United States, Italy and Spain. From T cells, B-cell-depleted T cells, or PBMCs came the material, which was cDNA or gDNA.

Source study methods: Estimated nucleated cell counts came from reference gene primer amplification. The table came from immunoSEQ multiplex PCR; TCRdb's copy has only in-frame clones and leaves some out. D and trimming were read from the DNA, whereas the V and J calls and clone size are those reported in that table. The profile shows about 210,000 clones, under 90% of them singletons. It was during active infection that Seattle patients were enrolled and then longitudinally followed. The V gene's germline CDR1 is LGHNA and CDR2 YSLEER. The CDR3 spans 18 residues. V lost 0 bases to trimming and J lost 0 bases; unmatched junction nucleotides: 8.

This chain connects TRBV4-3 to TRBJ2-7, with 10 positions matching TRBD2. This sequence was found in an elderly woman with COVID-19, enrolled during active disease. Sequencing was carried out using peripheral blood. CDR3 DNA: TGCGCCAGCAGCCAAGAGGCTAGCGGGGGCCTTGGCTCCTACGAGCAGTACTTC. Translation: CASSQEASGGLGSYEQYF.